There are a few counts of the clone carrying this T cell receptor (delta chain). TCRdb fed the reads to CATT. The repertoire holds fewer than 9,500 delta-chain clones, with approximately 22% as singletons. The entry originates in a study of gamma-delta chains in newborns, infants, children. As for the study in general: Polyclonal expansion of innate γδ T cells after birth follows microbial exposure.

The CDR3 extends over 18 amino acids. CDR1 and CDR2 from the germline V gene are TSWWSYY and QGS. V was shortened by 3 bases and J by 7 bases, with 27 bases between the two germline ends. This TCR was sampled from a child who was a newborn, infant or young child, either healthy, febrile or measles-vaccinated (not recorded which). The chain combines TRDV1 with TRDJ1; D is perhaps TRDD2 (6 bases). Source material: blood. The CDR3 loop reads CALGDRFPMPTARGKLIF. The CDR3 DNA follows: TGTGCTCTTGGGGACAGATTTCCTATGCCCACTGCACGCGGTAAACTCATCTTT.